This T cell receptor (beta chain) came from a study of blood T cell repertoires in COVID-19. Overall study context: Samples came from the United States, Italy and Spain, spanning acute and convalescent COVID-19. PBMCs, B-cell-depleted T cells, or T cells were the source of the cDNA or gDNA that made up the material.

The CDR3 extends over 15 amino acids. Germline CDR1 is SGHRS and CDR2 is YFSETQ. V trimming: 4 bases; J trimming: 5 bases; junction bases outside the gene matches: 11. This clone was observed a single time. Original processing methods: Reference gene primer amplification gave estimated nucleated cell counts. Assay used: immunoSEQ multiplex PCR; TCRdb lists only in-frame clones, some missing. V, J and clone size were drawn from that table, and D and trimming were deduced from the DNA. This sample has about 260,000 clones; about 83% occur once, and the top ten carry roughly a tenth. This sequence joins TRBV5-1 and TRBJ2-7; 8 nucleotides align to TRBD2. The TCR comes from a woman aged 45-59 years who had recovered from COVID-19. The sample taken for sequencing was peripheral blood. CDR3: CASSGTSGGSDEQYF. The CDR3 coding sequence is TGCGCCAGCAGCGGTACTAGCGGTGGCTCGGACGAGCAGTACTTC. Full variable domain (missing parts from reference TRBV5-1 and TRBJ2-7): KAGVTQTPRYLIKTRGQQVTLSCSPISGHRSVSWYQQTPGQGLQFLFEYFSETQRNKGNFPGRFSGRQFSNSRSEMNVSTLELGDSALYLCASSGTSGGSDEQYFGPGTRLTVT.